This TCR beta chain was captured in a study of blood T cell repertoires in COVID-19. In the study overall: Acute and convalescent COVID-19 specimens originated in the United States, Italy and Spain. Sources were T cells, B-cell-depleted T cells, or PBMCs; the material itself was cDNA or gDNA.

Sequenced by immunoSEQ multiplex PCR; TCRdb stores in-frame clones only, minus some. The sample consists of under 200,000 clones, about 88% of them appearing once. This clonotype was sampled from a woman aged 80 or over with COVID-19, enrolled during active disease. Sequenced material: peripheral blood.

DNA of the CDR3: TGTGCCAGCAGCCTCGGGACAGGGGCGAACACCGGGGAGCTGTTTTTT. Translating it yields CASSLGTGANTGELFF. The genes are TRBV5-6 and TRBJ2-2; 10 nucleotides line up with TRBD1. With V trimmed by 4 bases and J by 0 bases, 3 bases remained unmatched. The CDR3 has 16 amino acids. CDR1 and CDR2 (germline): SGHDT, YYEEEE.